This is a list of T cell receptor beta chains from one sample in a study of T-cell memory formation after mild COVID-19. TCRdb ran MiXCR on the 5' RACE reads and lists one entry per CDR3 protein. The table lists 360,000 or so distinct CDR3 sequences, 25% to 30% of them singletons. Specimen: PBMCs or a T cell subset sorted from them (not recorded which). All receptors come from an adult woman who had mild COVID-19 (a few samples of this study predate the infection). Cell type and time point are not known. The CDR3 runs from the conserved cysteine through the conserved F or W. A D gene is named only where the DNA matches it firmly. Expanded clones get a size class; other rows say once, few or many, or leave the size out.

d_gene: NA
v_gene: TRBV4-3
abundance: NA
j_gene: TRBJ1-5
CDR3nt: TGCGCCAGCAGCCAAGAAAGGGCCAATCAGCCCCAGCATTTT
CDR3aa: CASSQERANQPQHF

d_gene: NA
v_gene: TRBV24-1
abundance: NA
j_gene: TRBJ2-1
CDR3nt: TGTGCCACCAGTGGCTATAGCCGGAGCTCCTACAATGAGCAGTTCTTC
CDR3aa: CATSGYSRSSYNEQFF

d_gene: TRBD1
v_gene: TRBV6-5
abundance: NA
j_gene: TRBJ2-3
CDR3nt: TGTGCCAGCAGTTACGCGGGACAGGGAGGGGGCACAGATACGCAGTATTTT
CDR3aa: CASSYAGQGGGTDTQYF

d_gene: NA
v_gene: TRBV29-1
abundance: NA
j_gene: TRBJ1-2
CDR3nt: TGCAGCGTTGGCCAGGTTGGCCTTCGGGAAAGTGGCTACACCTTC
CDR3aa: CSVGQVGLRESGYTF

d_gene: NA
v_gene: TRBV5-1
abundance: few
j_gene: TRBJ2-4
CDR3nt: TGCGCCAGCAGCTTGGGCTTCAAAAACATTCAGTACTTC
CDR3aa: CASSLGFKNIQYF

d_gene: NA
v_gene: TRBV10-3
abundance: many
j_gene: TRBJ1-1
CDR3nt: TGTGCCATCAGTGAGAAAGGGACACTGAACACTGAAGCTTTCTTT
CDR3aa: CAISEKGTLNTEAFF

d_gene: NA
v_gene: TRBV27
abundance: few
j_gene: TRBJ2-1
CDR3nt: TGTGCCAGCGGTTACGATGAGCAGTTCTTC
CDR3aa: CASGYDEQFF

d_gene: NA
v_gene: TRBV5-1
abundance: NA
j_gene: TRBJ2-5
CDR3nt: TGCGCCAGCAGCTTGGCCGAGGGACGGCCAGAGACCCAGTACTTC
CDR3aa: CASSLAEGRPETQYF

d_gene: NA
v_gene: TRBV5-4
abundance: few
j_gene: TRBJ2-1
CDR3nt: TGTGCCAGCAGCTCAACAGGGTCAGATGAGCAGTTCTTC
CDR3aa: CASSSTGSDEQFF

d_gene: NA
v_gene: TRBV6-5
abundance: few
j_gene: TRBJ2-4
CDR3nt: TGTGCCAGCACGGGAAGGGGGGCCATTAACAACATTCAGTACTTC
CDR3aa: CASTGRGAINNIQYF

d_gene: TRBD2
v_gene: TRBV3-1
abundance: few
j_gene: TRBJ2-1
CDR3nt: TGTGCCAGCAGCCAAAGCGGGAGGGCACACAATGAGCAGTTCTTC
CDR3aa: CASSQSGRAHNEQFF

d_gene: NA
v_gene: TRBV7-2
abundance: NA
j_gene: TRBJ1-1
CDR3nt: TGTGCCAGCAGCTTCAGGGATCCGACCACTGAAGCTTTCTTT
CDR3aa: CASSFRDPTTEAFF

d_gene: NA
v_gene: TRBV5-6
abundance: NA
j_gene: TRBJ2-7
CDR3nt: TGTGCCAGCAGCTTGGCGACGGGTGGCTACGAGCAGTACTTC
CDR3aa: CASSLATGGYEQYF

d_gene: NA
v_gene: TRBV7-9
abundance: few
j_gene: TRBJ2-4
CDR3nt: TGTGCCAGCAGCCCGGACGTGGAGTTTCAGTACTTC
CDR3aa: CASSPDVEFQYF

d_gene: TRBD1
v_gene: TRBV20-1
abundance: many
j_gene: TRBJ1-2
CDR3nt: TGCAGTGCTAGAGACTACAGGGGGAATGGCTACACCTTC
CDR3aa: CSARDYRGNGYTF

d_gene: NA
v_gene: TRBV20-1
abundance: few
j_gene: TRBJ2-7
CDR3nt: TGCAGTGCTAATCCTTTAGGGGTCGTCTACGAGCAGTACTTC
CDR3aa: CSANPLGVVYEQYF

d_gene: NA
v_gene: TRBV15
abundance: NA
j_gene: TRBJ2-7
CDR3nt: TGTGCCACCAGCAGGGAATTACAGGAGACCTACGAGCAGTACTTC
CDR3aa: CATSRELQETYEQYF

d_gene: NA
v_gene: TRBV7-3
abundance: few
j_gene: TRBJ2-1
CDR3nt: TGTGCCAGCAGCTTAAATGGGATCGGGAATGAGCAGTTCTTC
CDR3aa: CASSLNGIGNEQFF

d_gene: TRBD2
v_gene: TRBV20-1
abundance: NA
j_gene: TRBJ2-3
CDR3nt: TGCAGTGCTAGTCTTTGGCGGGGGAGCACAGATACGCAGTATTTT
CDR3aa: CSASLWRGSTDTQYF

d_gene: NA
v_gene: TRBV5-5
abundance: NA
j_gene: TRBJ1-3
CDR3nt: TGTGCCAGCAGCTTGGACAGGCTGATCTCTGGAAACACCATATATTTT
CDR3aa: CASSLDRLISGNTIYF

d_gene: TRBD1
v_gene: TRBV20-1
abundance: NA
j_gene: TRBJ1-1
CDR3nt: TGCAGTGCTAGACGACAGGGGCCCCTAACTGAAGCTTTCTTT
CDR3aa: CSARRQGPLTEAFF

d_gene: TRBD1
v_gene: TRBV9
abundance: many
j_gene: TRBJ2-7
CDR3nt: TGTGCCAGCAGCGTAGATGGGACAGGCTCCTACGAGCAGTACTTC
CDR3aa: CASSVDGTGSYEQYF

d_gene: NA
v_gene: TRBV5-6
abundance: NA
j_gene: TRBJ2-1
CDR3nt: TGTGCCAGCAGACGCACAACTCATGGGGATGAGCAGTTCTTC
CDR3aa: CASRRTTHGDEQFF

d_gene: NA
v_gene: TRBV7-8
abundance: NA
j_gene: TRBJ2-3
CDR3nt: TGTGCCAGCAGCGAACGCTCAGACTCACCAACAGATACGCAGTATTTT
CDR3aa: CASSERSDSPTDTQYF

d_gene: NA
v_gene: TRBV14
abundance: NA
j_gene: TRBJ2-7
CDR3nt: TGTGCCAGCAGCCAAGATGAGTCCGACTCCTGGGAGCAGTACTTC
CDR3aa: CASSQDESDSWEQYF

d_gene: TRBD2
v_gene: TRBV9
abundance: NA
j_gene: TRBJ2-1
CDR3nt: TGTGCCAGCAGCTCTACGACTAGCCTCTCCTCCAATGAGCAGTTCTTC
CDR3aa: CASSSTTSLSSNEQFF

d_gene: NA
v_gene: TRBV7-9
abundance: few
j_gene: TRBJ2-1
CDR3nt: TGTGCCAGCAGCTTAAACGGGGGGCCTAGCGGTGACAATGAGCAGTTCTTC
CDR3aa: CASSLNGGPSGDNEQFF

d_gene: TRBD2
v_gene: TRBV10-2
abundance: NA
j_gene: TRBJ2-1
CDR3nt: TGCGCCAGCAGTGAGTCGAGTAGCGGGAGGGACAATGAGCAGTTCTTC
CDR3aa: CASSESSSGRDNEQFF

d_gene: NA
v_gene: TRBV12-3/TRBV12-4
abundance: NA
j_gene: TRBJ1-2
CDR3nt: TGTGCCAGCAGTTTAGGGGGGCTGGGCTACACCTTC
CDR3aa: CASSLGGLGYTF

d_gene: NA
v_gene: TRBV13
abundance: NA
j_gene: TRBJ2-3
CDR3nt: TGTGCCAGCAGCTTAGTGTACCGTACGGATACGCAGTATTTT
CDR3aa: CASSLVYRTDTQYF

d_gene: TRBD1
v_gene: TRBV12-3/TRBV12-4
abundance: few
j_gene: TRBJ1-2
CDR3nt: TGTGCCAGCACGACAGGGAACTATGGCTACACCTTC
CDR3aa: CASTTGNYGYTF

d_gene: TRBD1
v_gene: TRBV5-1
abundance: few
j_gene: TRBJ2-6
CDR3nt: TGCGCCAGCAGCGCTGGACAGGGTGCTGGGGCCAACGTCCTGACTTTC
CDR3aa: CASSAGQGAGANVLTF

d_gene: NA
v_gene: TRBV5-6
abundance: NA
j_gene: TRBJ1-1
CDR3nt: TGTGCCAGCACCTACTTAGGGGGGGGCGGCACTGAAGCTTTCTTT
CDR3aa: CASTYLGGGGTEAFF